Following are 21 T cell receptor beta chains from one sample sequenced in a study of beta chain features in type 1 diabetes (dated by TCRdb to the late 2010s). Beyond this particular receptor, the publication reports: In all four CD4+ subsets, TCRB CDR3 length was moderately but significantly shorter in type 1 diabetes patients.

The protocol used for the library was the immunoSEQ multiplex PCR assay. The entire amount of isolated RNA was reverse transcribed using the High Capacity cDNA Reverse Transcription Kit, so the sequenced TCRB transcripts were expressed ones. In TCRdb, the immuneACCESS table is reduced to in-frame sequences with V and J assigned. These tables do not hold every clone; where another copy was compared, an unresolved V gene accounts for under half, and the others remain unexplained. This sample gives approximately 250,000 clones in total; approximately 11% of them show up just once. The top ten hold around 0.017% of the sample. The antigens these receptors bind are not known. Sequencing input: naive CD4+ T cells from blood. The sample's cell subset or site label is to be understood as: true naive CD4+ T cells. The receptors were gathered from a man under 40 with type 1 diabetes.

This clone was picked up a small number of times. This chain connects TRBV28 to TRBJ2-5; D is unresolved. V shed 7 bases and J shed 2 bases, with 17 bases lying between them. Germline V gene data show CDR1 as MDHEN and CDR2 as SYDVKM. This CDR3 has 15 residues. The CDR3 DNA reads TGTGCCAGCACCTATCAATCGGGTGGGCAAGAGACCCAGTACTTC. Translating gives CASTYQSGGQETQYF. The whole variable domain, filled in from reference TRBV28 and TRBJ2-5, reads DVKVTQSSRYLVKRTGEKVFLECVQDMDHENMFWYRQDPGLGLRLIYFSYDVKMKEKGDIPEGYSVSREKKERFSLILESASTNQTSMYLCASTYQSGGQETQYFGPGTRLLVL.

The rearrangement uses TRBV27 and TRBJ2-7, with D perhaps matching TRBD1 (5 bases). Germline V lookup: CDR1 MNHEY, CDR2 SMNVEV (reference sequence). The CDR3 has 15 amino acids. V gave up 5 bases and J gave up 7 bases, with 21 bases separating them. This chain's CDR3 is CASSTSTDPAREQYF. CDR3 bases: TGTGCCAGCAGTACCTCGACAGACCCCGCTAGAGAGCAGTACTTC.

This clone was counted a few times. The chain is built from TRBV10-3 and TRBJ2-7; TRBD1 aligns across 11 bases. With V trimmed by 4 bases and J by 2 bases, 1 base remained unmatched. The CDR3 covers 14 residues. Germline values: CDR1 ENHRY, CDR2 SYGVKD. CDR3 in amino acids: CAISGGQGAYEQYF. Written as DNA, the CDR3 is TGTGCCATCAGTGGGGGACAGGGGGCCTACGAGCAGTACTTC.

In nucleotides, the CDR3 is TGCGCCAGCAGCCAAGAAGGCGGGAACACTGAAGCTTTCTTT. Translation gives CASSQEGGNTEAFF. The J gene is TRBJ1-1, the V gene TRBV4-3, with D unresolved. Germline loops: CDR1 LGHNA, CDR2 YSLEER. The CDR3 length is 14 residues. Trimming took 0 bases from V and 1 from J, leaving 6 bases between them.

This clone was seen only a few times. The V call is TRBV7-9, the J call TRBJ1-6; TRBD1 is a possible D gene (5 bases). This CDR3 spans 13 amino acids. Germline-derived CDR1 and CDR2 are SEHNR and FQNEAQ (reference sequence). Trimming removed 8 bases at V and 9 bases at J, with 14 bases between. The CDR3 DNA reads TGTGCCAGCGAAGTAGGGGTTAGTTCACCCCTCCACTTT. Its translation is CASEVGVSSPLHF. The whole variable domain, remainder taken from reference TRBV7-9 and TRBJ1-6, is DTGVSQNPRHKITKRGQNVTFRCDPISEHNRLYWYRQTLGQGPEFLTYFQNEAQLEKSRLLSDRFSAERPKGSFSTLEIQRTEQGDSAMYLCASEVGVSSPLHFGNGTRLTVT.

The chain is built from TRBV5-1 and TRBJ2-1, with D maybe TRBD2 (6 bases). V gave up 7 bases and J gave up 5 bases, with 22 bases separating them. The CDR3 consists of 16 residues. Germline CDR1 is SGHRS and CDR2 is YFSETQ. The CDR3 coding sequence is TGCGCCAGCCGGGGCACGAGCCGGGGGTGGGACAATGAGCAGTTCTTC. Residues: CASRGTSRGWDNEQFF.

This clone was picked up a small number of times. V is TRBV2 and J is TRBJ2-5; possibly TRBD2 for D (6 bases). The CDR3 loop spans 13 amino acids. Looked up from germline, CDR1 is SNHLY and CDR2 is FYNNEI. Trimming shortened V by 6 bases and J by 4 bases, and 12 bases separated the two germline ends. CDR3 protein: CASSQEEGETQYF. The CDR3 nucleotides read TGTGCCAGCAGCCAGGAGGAGGGAGAGACCCAGTACTTC.

The rearrangement links TRBV30 to TRBJ1-2; D remains unclear. Trimming shortened V by 2 bases and J by 7 bases, and 11 bases separated the two germline ends. This CDR3 has 12 residues. Germline CDR1 GTSNPN, CDR2 SVGIG (reference sequence). CDR3 region: CAWSLSAAGYTF. CDR3 DNA: TGTGCCTGGAGTTTGTCAGCGGCTGGCTACACCTTC.

The chain combines TRBV5-1 with TRBJ1-1; D gene unclear. The CDR3 length is 15 residues. Trimming stripped 2 bases from V and 4 bases from J, with 15 bases between. The germline V gene encodes CDR1 SGHRS and CDR2 YFSETQ. This CDR3 reads CASSLSSNSGTEAFF. CDR3 in DNA: TGCGCCAGCAGCTTAAGCTCAAATTCGGGCACTGAAGCTTTCTTT.

The rearrangement links TRBV6-4 to TRBJ1-1; D uncertain. V dropped 0 bases and J dropped 3 bases, with 5 bases sitting between them. Germline V gene data show CDR1 as MRHNA and CDR2 as SNTAGT. The CDR3 runs 13 residues. The CDR3 protein is CASSDSEDTEAFF. As DNA, the CDR3 is TGTGCCAGCAGTGACTCGGAGGACACTGAAGCTTTCTTT.

This clone was seen more than once but under ten times. This chain uses TRBV28 with TRBJ1-4, with D unresolved. The CDR3 runs 14 residues. Germline CDR1 and CDR2: MDHEN and SYDVKM. V shed 7 bases and J shed 5 bases, with 14 bases lying between them. CDR3 loop: CASTRRVKNEKLFF. As DNA, the CDR3 is TGTGCCAGCACCCGACGGGTGAAGAATGAAAAACTGTTTTTT.

The chain joins TRBV5-4 to TRBJ2-1; D ambiguous. Germline assignment: CDR1 SGHNT and CDR2 YYREEE (reference sequence). Trimming left V 1 base short and J 10 bases short, with 12 bases between. The CDR3 has 13 amino acids. The CDR3 region is CASSLRQEHEQFF. CDR3 bases: TGTGCCAGCAGCTTGAGGCAGGAACACGAGCAGTTCTTC.

The sample holds a few counts of this clone. The chain combines TRBV7-2 with TRBJ2-7, with D tentatively TRBD2 (6 bases). Germline V gives CDR1 SGHTA, CDR2 FQGNSA. V was clipped by 1 base and J by 4 bases, with 11 bases between them. This CDR3 has 14 amino acids. CDR3: CASSLGARGYEQYF. CDR3 DNA: TGTGCCAGCAGCTTAGGGGCGCGGGGTTACGAGCAGTACTTC.

The chain combines TRBV4-1 with TRBJ1-5; D is uncertain. CDR1 is MGHRA, CDR2 YSYEKL, per germline. The CDR3 is 17 residues long. The V end lost 1 base, the J end lost 0 bases, and 13 bases lay between the germline ends. The CDR3 spells CASSQGRAGRSNQPQHF. For the CDR3, the DNA is TGCGCCAGCAGCCAAGGGCGGGCGGGCCGTAGCAATCAGCCCCAGCATTTT.

This chain links TRBV15 with TRBJ2-5; 8 bases align to TRBD2. V was pared by 0 bases and J by 5 bases, with 5 bases of the junction left unmatched. From germline, CDR1 is LNHNV and CDR2 YYDKDF (reference sequence). The CDR3 is 15 residues long. The CDR3 sequence is CATSRDRGGGETQYF. CDR3 nucleotide sequence: TGTGCCACCAGCAGAGATCGGGGGGGCGGGGAGACCCAGTACTTC. Full variable domain (missing parts from reference TRBV15 and TRBJ2-5): DAMVIQNPRYQVTQFGKPVTLSCSQTLNHNVMYWYQQKSSQAPKLLFHYYDKDFNNEADTPDNFQSRRPNTSFCFLDIRSPGLGDTAMYLCATSRDRGGGETQYFGPGTRLLVL.

This clone appeared a few times. The chain couples TRBV5-1 to TRBJ2-3, with 8 bases lining up with TRBD1. The CDR3 has 13 amino acids. Germline CDR1 SGHRS, CDR2 YFSETQ. The trim removed 6 bases at V and 5 bases at J, leaving 5 bases unmatched. The CDR3 protein is CASTTGVGDTQYF. CDR3 in DNA: TGCGCCAGCACGACAGGGGTTGGAGATACGCAGTATTTT.

This clone was detected only a few times. J is TRBJ1-2 and V is TRBV6-5; D not certain. Per germline, CDR1 MNHEY and CDR2 SVGAGI. CDR3 size: 15 residues. Trimming took 0 bases from V and 4 from J, leaving 12 bases between them. CDR3 bases: TGTGCCAGCAGTTACTCGATCGGAGTCAGCTATGGCTACACCTTC. Translating gives CASSYSIGVSYGYTF.

The V and J genes are TRBV4-1 and TRBJ2-7, with 10 bases matching TRBD1. CDR1 and CDR2 from the germline V gene are MGHRA and YSYEKL. The ends lost 4 bases at V and 2 bases at J; junction bases unmatched: 11. This CDR3 comprises 17 residues. The CDR3 is CASSRKPGQGTTYEQYF. For the CDR3, the DNA is TGCGCCAGCAGCCGAAAACCGGGACAGGGGACAACCTACGAGCAGTACTTC.

This clone was detected only a few times. This rearrangement joins TRBV6-1 to TRBJ1-1; D is undetermined. The length of the CDR3 is 11 residues. With 7 bases removed from V and 8 bases from J, the gap between germline ends came to 11 bases. Germline assignment: CDR1 MNHNS and CDR2 SASEGT. CDR3 DNA sequence: TGTGCCAGCATAAAACAAAACGAAGCTTTCTTT. As protein: CASIKQNEAFF.

The table lists this clone with a few counts. This CDR3 reads CASSDSGRNYEQYF. In DNA, the CDR3 is TGTGCCAGCAGTGACAGTGGCAGAAACTACGAGCAGTACTTC. This chain uses TRBV2 with TRBJ2-7; D not resolved. Germline V gives CDR1 SNHLY, CDR2 FYNNEI. V was shortened by 3 bases and J by 3 bases, with 12 bases between the two germline ends. The CDR3 is 14 residues long.

The rearrangement joins TRBV2 to TRBJ2-7; a weak D match, TRBD1 (6 bases). The ends were cut back, 1 base at V and 2 bases at J, with 6 bases in the middle. Germline CDR1 SNHLY, CDR2 FYNNEI. There are 13 residues in the CDR3. CDR3 DNA sequence: TGTGCCAGCAGTGAAGACAGGGCCTACGAGCAGTACTTC. Amino acid sequence: CASSEDRAYEQYF.